This T cell receptor beta chain was identified during a study of shared clonotypes between healthy human individuals. Naive CD8 cells were CD45RO-negative, positively selected for CCR7, excluding terminally differentiated effector memory CD45RA+ cells. Samples underwent the assay at deep level. Produced via immunoSEQ multiplex PCR; TCRdb's table is partial and in-frame only. The sample has 760,000 or so clones, 96% seen once. The ends were cut back, 2 bases at V and 7 bases at J, with 12 bases in the middle. CDR1 is KGHSH and CDR2 is LQKENI in the germline V gene. The CDR3 spans 14 residues. Sequencing was done on a sample of naive CD8+ T cells sorted from blood. The V and J genes are TRBV18 and TRBJ1-5, with D possibly TRBD1 on 5 matching bases. The TCR sequence derives from a man aged 30 to 45 in good health. CDR3 protein: CASSPKGFGQPQHF. CDR3 nucleotides: TGTGCCAGCTCACCAAAGGGGTTCGGGCAGCCCCAGCATTTT.